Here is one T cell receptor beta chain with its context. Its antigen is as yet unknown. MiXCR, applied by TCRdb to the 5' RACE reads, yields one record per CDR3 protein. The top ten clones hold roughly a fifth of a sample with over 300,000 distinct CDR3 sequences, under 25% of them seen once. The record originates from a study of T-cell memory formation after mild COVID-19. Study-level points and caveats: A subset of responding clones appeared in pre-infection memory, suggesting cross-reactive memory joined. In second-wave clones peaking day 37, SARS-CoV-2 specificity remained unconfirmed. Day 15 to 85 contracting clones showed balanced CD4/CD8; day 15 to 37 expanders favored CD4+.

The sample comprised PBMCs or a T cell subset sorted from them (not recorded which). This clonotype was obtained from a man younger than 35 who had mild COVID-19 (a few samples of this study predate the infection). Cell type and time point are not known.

The CDR3 DNA reads TGTGCCACCAGCAGAGATAGAGTCGGTGGAGATACGCAGTATTTT. Its protein product is CATSRDRVGGDTQYF. This chain uses TRBV15 with TRBJ2-3; D is unclear. CDR1 is LNHNV and CDR2 is YYDKDF in the germline V gene (reference sequence). The V end lost 0 bases, the J end lost 5 bases, and 12 bases lay between the germline ends. The CDR3 is 15 amino acids.